The 7 T cell receptor beta chains below come from one sample, sequenced in a study of tumor and adjacent non-tumor tissue in lung cancer. The library came from three nested PCR rounds adapted from ARM-PCR protocols. TCRdb re-called the multiplex PCR reads with MiXCR, one entry per CDR3 protein. The sample lists approximately 44,000 distinct CDR3 sequences, 60% occurring once. No cell sorting was done before RNA was extracted from the tissue. More than 3 cm separated this lung sample from the edge of the tumor. Source material: distant non-tumor lung tissue. The source of these receptors is a man between 50 and 59 years old with non-small cell lung cancer.

Notes on this clonotype: A read error is possible here, since a much larger clone lies one base away. CDR3 amino acids: CASSTRILSSYEQYF. The CDR3 bases are TGTGCCAGCAGCACCAGGATTTTAAGCTCCTACGAGCAGTACTTC. The chain uses TRBV5-5 and TRBJ2-7; D is ambiguous. The V end was cut by 4 bases, the J end by 0 bases, with 14 bases between. The CDR3 contains 15 residues. CDR1 and CDR2 (germline): SGHKS, YYEKEE (reference sequence).

As regards this clonotype: One end of the junction does not line up with germline, which may come from a read error. This chain connects TRBV5-4 to TRBJ1-4, with TRBD1 matching over 7 bases. This CDR3 has 16 residues. Germline CDR1 and CDR2: SGHNT and YYREEE (reference sequence). This CDR3 is CATSENRGVANEKLFF. The CDR3 region has the DNA TGTGCCACCAGCGAGAACAGGGGAGTAGCTAATGAAAAACTGTTTTTT.

The sample holds many counts of this clonotype. The chain recombines TRBV28 with TRBJ2-7, with TRBD1 as a possible D gene (7 bases). Per the germline V gene, CDR1 is MDHEN and CDR2 is SYDVKM. Trimming cost V 6 bases and J 0 bases, with 15 bases left between them. The CDR3 runs to 15 residues. The CDR3 reads CASRRQGGPSYEQYF. CDR3 nucleotides: TGTGCCAGCAGGCGCCAGGGGGGTCCCTCCTACGAGCAGTACTTC. The entire variable domain, with the rest obtained from reference TRBV28 and TRBJ2-7, is as follows: DVKVTQSSRYLVKRTGEKVFLECVQDMDHENMFWYRQDPGLGLRLIYFSYDVKMKEKGDIPEGYSVSREKKERFSLILESASTNQTSMYLCASRRQGGPSYEQYFGPGTRLTVT.

Concerning this clonotype itself: This CDR3 fails to terminate in the conserved phenylalanine or tryptophan, so it likely reflects a read error. This sequence joins TRBV5-1 and TRBJ2-1; 7 bases align to TRBD1. The V gene end was trimmed by 8 bases and the J gene end by 4 bases; junction bases not matched to a gene: 9. Germline V gene data show CDR1 as SGHRS and CDR2 as YFSETQ. The CDR3 is made up of 14 amino acids. The chain's CDR3 is CARSMGQNYNEQFL. The CDR3 nucleotides are TGCGCCAGAAGCATGGGACAGAATTACAATGAGCAGTTCCTC.

This clonotype showed up just a few times. The missing conserved phenylalanine or tryptophan at the end of this CDR3 makes a read error likely. The chain uses TRBV4-1 and TRBJ1-4; perhaps TRBD1 as D (5 bases). This CDR3 has 16 residues. Germline V gene data show CDR1 as MGHRA and CDR2 as YSYEKL. The V end was cut by 0 bases, the J end by 7 bases, with 15 bases between. The CDR3 here is CASSQERGIQGEKLFL. CDR3 bases: TGCGCCAGCAGCCAAGAAAGGGGTATTCAGGGTGAAAAACTGTTTCTT.

Worth noting for this clonotype: The CDR3 does not end in the conserved phenylalanine or tryptophan, so this is likely a read error. The chain carries TRBV12-3 or TRBV12-4 and TRBJ2-7; D might be TRBD1 (5 bases). This CDR3 is built from 14 residues. The CDR3 nucleotides read TGTGTCAGCAGCCCCCCCAGCCTAGGGGACGAGCAGTACTTA. Protein: CVSSPPSLGDEQYL.

V is TRBV7-8 and J is TRBJ1-5, with 7 bases fitting TRBD1. Germline V gives CDR1 SGHVS, CDR2 FQNEAQ. V dropped 5 bases and J dropped 4; count of bases not matched to a gene: 14. CDR3 length: 17 amino acids. CDR3 in amino acids: CASSPRLPRQGNQPQHF. The CDR3 DNA reads as TGTGCCAGCAGCCCCCGCCTCCCGCGACAGGGAAATCAGCCCCAGCATTTT.